This T cell receptor (beta chain) stems from a study of T cells in Graves' hyperthyroidism and ophthalmopathy. Concerning this clonotype: Antigen: not known.

Notes on the study in general: The blood repertoire included most of the expanded thyroid clonotypes above 0.001. Stable hyperthyroidism and ophthalmopathy were separated using 13 V-J signatures.

The CDR3 regions of TCR beta were amplified from RNA transcripts. When the TCR CDR3 underwent first-round RT-PCR, the HTBI primer set was used. Using its own MiXCR run on the multiplex PCR reads, TCRdb lists one record per CDR3 protein. The sample has approximately 610,000 distinct CDR3 sequences, 16% seen once. Germline V gene data show CDR1 as LNHDA and CDR2 as SQIVND (reference sequence). CDR3 size: 13 residues. The trim removed 8 bases at V and 4 bases at J, leaving 7 bases unmatched. Newly diagnosed hyperthyroidism patients aged 18 to 65 years had disease lasting under 2 months. Used for diagnoses were clinical symptoms, serum thyroxine and TRAb, thyroid ultrasound and orbital computed tomography.

The rearrangement uses TRBV19 and TRBJ1-2, with 7 bases lining up with TRBD1. The TCR was taken from a woman in her late teens or twenties with Graves' hyperthyroidism. Sequenced sample: blood. The DNA for the CDR3 is TGTGCCAGTTACCGACAGGGAGGCTATGGCTACACCTTC. Translated, it gives CASYRQGGYGYTF.